This TCR beta chain was retrieved from a study of T cells in Graves' hyperthyroidism and ophthalmopathy. Study in general: Prior to any treatment, at the point of initial diagnosis, peripheral blood was collected.

This clonotype was detected ten times or more. No antigen is known for it. These patients, aged 18 to 65, had recently diagnosed hyperthyroidism lasting under 2 months. Researchers amplified the TCR beta CDR3 regions from RNA transcripts. An initial round of RT-PCR targeting the TCR CDR3 relied on the HTBI primer set. TCRdb ran MiXCR on the multiplex PCR reads and lists one entry per CDR3 protein. The table includes 200,000 or so distinct CDR3 sequences, 17% detected once. Germline CDR1 and CDR2: KGHSY and FQNENV. The CDR3 sequence is 13 residues long. V lost 2 bases and J 1 base, leaving 5 bases between the germline ends. Study results and limitations: Most thyroid clonotypes expanded above 0.001 were also detected in blood. Ophthalmopathy onset followed model prediction by a median approximately 7 months.

What was sequenced was blood. This clonotype originated in a woman aged 45-65 years with Graves' hyperthyroidism. V usage is TRBV16 and J usage is TRBJ1-1, with D unclear. The chain's CDR3 is CASSQDKNTEAFF. The CDR3 coding sequence is TGTGCCAGCAGCCAAGACAAGAACACTGAAGCTTTCTTT.